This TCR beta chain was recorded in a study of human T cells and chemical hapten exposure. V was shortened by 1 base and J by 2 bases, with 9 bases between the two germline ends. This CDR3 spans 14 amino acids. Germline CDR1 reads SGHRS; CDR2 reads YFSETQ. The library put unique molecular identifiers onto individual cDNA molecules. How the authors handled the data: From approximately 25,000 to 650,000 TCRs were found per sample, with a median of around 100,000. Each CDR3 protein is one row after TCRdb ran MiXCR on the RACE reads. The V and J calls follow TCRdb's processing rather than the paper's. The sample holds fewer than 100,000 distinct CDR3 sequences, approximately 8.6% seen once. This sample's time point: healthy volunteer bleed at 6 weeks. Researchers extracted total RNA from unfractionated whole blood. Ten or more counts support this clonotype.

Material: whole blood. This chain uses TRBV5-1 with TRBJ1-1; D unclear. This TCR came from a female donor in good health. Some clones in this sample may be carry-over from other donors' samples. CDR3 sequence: CASSLIPGNTEAFF. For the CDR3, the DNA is TGCGCCAGCAGCTTGATTCCCGGAAACACTGAAGCTTTCTTT.